This T cell receptor (beta chain) was sequenced for a study of blood T cell repertoires in COVID-19. Overall study: COVID-19 samples, acute and convalescent, were from the United States, Italy and Spain. From T cells, B-cell-depleted T cells, or PBMCs came the material, which was cDNA or gDNA.

The CDR3 sequence is 14 residues long. Germline loops: CDR1 LNHDA, CDR2 SQIVND (reference sequence). The ends were cut back, 3 bases at V and 5 bases at J, with 11 bases in the middle. In the authors' methods: Reference gene primer amplification yielded estimated nucleated cell counts. The repertoire was sequenced with immunoSEQ multiplex PCR; TCRdb's copy has only in-frame clones and lacks some. The V and J calls and clone size are taken from that table; D and trimming were inferred from the DNA. The sample holds about 230,000 clones, 80% to 90% seen once. This TCR came from a woman aged 40 to 50 who had recovered from COVID-19. Sequenced material: peripheral blood. The J gene is TRBJ1-5, the V gene TRBV19, with D possibly TRBD1 on 5 matching bases. The CDR3 is CASSIGGDYQPQHF. CDR3 in DNA: TGTGCCAGTAGTATTGGGGGGGACTATCAGCCCCAGCATTTT.